This T cell receptor beta chain was obtained from a study of blood T cell repertoires in COVID-19. Overall study context: T cells, B-cell-depleted T cells, or PBMCs supplied cDNA or gDNA.

During active infection, Seattle patients enrolled and were then monitored through disease. The germline gives CDR1 MGHRA, CDR2 YSYEKL. The CDR3 loop spans 15 amino acids. Trimming took 1 base from V and 6 from J; bases not matched to a gene: 7. Data came from immunoSEQ multiplex PCR; TCRdb stores just in-frame clones and leaves some out. The table lists roughly 150,000 clones, over 80% of them singletons. This TCR derives from a woman aged 80 or over with COVID-19, enrolled during active disease. The V call is TRBV4-1, the J call TRBJ1-1; TRBD1 aligns across 8 bases. Sequenced: peripheral blood. The DNA for the CDR3 is TGCGCCAGCAGCCAAGCAGGGACAGGTTTCTCTGAAGCTTTCTTT. Translation: CASSQAGTGFSEAFF.